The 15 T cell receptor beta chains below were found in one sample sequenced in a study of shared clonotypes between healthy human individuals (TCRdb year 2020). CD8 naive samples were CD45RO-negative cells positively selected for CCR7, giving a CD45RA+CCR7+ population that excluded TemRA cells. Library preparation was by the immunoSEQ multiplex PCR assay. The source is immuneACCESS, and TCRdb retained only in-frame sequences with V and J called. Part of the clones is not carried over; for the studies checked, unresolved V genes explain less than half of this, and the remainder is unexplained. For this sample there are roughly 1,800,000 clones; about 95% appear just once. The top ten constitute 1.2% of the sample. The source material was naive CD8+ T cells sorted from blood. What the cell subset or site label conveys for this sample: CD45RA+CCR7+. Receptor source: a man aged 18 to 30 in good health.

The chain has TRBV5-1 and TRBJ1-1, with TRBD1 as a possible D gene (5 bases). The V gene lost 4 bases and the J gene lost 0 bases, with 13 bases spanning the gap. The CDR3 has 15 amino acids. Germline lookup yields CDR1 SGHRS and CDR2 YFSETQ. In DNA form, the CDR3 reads TGCGCCAGCAGCCAGAGTTGGGGCCTGAACACTGAAGCTTTCTTT. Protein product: CASSQSWGLNTEAFF.

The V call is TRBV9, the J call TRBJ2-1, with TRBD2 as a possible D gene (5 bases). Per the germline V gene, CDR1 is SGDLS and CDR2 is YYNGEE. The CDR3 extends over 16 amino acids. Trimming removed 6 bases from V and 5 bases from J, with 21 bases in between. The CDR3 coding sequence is TGTGCCAGCACCCGGGGAGCCGGGGAACCTAACAATGAGCAGTTCTTC. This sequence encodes CASTRGAGEPNNEQFF.

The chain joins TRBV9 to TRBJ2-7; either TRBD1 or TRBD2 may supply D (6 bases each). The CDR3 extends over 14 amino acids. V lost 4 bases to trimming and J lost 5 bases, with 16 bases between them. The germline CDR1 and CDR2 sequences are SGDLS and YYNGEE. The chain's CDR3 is CASSPSWGDNEQYF. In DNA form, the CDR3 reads TGTGCCAGCAGCCCGAGTTGGGGGGACAACGAGCAGTACTTC.

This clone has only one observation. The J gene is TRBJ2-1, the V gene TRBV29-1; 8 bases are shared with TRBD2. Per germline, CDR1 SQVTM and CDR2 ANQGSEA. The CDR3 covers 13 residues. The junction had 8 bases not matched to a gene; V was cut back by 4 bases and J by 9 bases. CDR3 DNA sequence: TGCAGCGTTGTCGCCGGGAGGGCCTCTGAGCAGTTCTTC. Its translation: CSVVAGRASEQFF.

CDR3: CASSLEGTSGGAAGANVLTF. The CDR3 bases are TGCGCCAGCAGCTTGGAAGGGACTAGCGGGGGGGCCGCTGGGGCCAACGTCCTGACTTTC. V gene TRBV5-1 combines with J gene TRBJ2-6; 16 nucleotides match TRBD2. Germline V gives CDR1 SGHRS, CDR2 YFSETQ. J gave up 2 bases and V 0 bases, and 5 bases lay outside the gene matches. The CDR3 is 20 amino acids.

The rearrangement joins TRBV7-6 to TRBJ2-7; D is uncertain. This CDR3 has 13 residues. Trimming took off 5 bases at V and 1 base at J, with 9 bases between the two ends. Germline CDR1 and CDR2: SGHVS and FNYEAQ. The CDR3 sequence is CASSPVVSYEQYF. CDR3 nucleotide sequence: TGTGCCAGCAGCCCAGTAGTTTCCTACGAGCAGTACTTC.

DNA of the CDR3: TGTGCCAGCAGCCGTAGCGGGGGCGGTGGAGATACGCAGTATTTT. Its translation: CASSRSGGGGDTQYF. V and J are TRBV7-3 and TRBJ2-3; TRBD2 aligns across 9 bases. The trim removed 5 bases at V and 5 bases at J, leaving 8 bases unmatched. The CDR3 has 15 amino acids. Germline values: CDR1 SGHTA, CDR2 FQGTGA.

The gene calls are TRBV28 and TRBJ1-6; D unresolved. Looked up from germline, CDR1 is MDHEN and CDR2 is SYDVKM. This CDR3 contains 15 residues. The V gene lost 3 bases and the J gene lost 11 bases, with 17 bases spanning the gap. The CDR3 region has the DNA TGTGCCAGCAGTTTCATGGCCGGCTCAGGAGCACCCCTCCACTTT. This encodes CASSFMAGSGAPLHF.

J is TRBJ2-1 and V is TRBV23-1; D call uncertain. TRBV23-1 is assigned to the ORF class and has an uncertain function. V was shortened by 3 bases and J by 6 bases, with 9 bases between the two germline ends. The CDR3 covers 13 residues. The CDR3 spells CASSHHSRNEQFF. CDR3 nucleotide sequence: TGCGCCAGCAGTCACCACAGTCGCAATGAGCAGTTCTTC.

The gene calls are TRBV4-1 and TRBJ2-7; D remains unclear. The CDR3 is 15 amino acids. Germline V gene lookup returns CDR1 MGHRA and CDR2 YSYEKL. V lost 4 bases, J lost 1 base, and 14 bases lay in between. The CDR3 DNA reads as TGCGCCAGCAGCCGAGTCGGCACCGATTCCTACGAGCAGTACTTC. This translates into CASSRVGTDSYEQYF.

The CDR3 region is CATSRTGTNTEAFF. In nucleotides, the CDR3 is TGTGCCACCAGCAGAACAGGGACGAACACTGAAGCTTTCTTT. The J gene is TRBJ1-1, the V gene TRBV15; a weak D match, TRBD1 (6 bases). Germline V gene data show CDR1 as LNHNV and CDR2 as YYDKDF (reference sequence). Trimming removed 2 bases from V and 1 base from J, with 8 bases in between. The CDR3 spans 14 residues.

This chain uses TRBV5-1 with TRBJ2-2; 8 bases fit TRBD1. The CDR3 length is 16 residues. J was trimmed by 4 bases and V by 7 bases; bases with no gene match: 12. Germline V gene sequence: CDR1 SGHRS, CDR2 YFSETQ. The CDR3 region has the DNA TGCGCCAGCCGCGCTTCTCAGGGGGCGGGCACCGGGGAGCTGTTTTTT. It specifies CASRASQGAGTGELFF.

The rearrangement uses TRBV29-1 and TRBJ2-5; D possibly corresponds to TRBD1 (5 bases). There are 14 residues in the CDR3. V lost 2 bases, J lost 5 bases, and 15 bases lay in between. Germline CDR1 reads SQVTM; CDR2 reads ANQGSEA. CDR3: CSVEPIGAGETQYF. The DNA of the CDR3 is TGCAGCGTTGAACCGATAGGGGCAGGGGAGACCCAGTACTTC.

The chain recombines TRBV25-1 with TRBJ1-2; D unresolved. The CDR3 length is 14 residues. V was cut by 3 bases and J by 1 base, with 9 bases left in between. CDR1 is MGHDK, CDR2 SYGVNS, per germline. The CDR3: CASSDMTLNYGYTF. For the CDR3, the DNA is TGTGCCAGCAGTGATATGACACTTAACTATGGCTACACCTTC.

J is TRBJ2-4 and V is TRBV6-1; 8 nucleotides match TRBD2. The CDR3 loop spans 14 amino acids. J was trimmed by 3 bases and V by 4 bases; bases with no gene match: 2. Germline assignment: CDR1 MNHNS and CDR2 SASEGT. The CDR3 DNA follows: TGTGCCAGCAGTGCGGGGGGGGACAAAAACATTCAGTACTTC. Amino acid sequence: CASSAGGDKNIQYF.